Only a few counts were recorded for the clone carrying this T cell receptor beta chain. As yet, its antigen is unknown. Together with a sample-barcoded 5' primer, a J-beta primer mix was included in a second PCR lasting about 6 to 11 cycles. Each cDNA molecule, via a template-switch adaptor with 12 random nucleotides, was tagged. TCRdb re-called the 5' RACE reads with MiXCR, one entry per CDR3 protein. The repertoire holds some 760,000 distinct CDR3 sequences, with 20% to 30% as singletons. The entry originates in a study of blood T cells in healthy people across ages. Study-level points and caveats: Observed TCR beta diversity showed a strong correlation with the percentage of naive T cells as measured by flow cytometry. Naive and antigen-experienced cells could not be conclusively compared, given unsorted PBMCs.

CDR1 and CDR2 from the germline V gene are MNHNY and SVGAGI (reference sequence). Trimming cost V 7 bases and J 4 bases, with 13 bases left between them. The CDR3 contains 13 residues. These data were also reused for a study on T cells of mothers and their children.

The sequence was collected from a boy aged 10-17 years in good health. Sequences were obtained from blood. The rearrangement joins TRBV6-6 to TRBJ2-5; D possibly uses TRBD1 or TRBD2 (5 bases each). In DNA, the CDR3 is TGTGCCAGCACGGGGCCCGGGACAGAGACCCAGTACTTC. Residues: CASTGPGTETQYF.